Each of the 12 T cell receptor beta chains below was sequenced from the same sample in a study of radiation and T cells in renal cell carcinoma (TCRdb year 2020). The time point label for this specimen denotes: blood 2 weeks post-SBRT. Per the publication, the treatment or condition label means: 15 Gy SBRT to primary tumor, nephrectomy 4 weeks later. Receptors were amplified or captured by the immunoSEQ multiplex PCR assay. The table comes from immuneACCESS by way of TCRdb, which keeps in-frame sequences with V and J called. Part of the clones is missing from these tables; in studies checked, under half for an unresolved V gene and the rest for unknown reasons. The sample records some 150,000 clones, approximately 88% of which are singletons. The top ten constitute over 10% of the sample. Sequenced material: blood, taken from a patient whose treatment included radiotherapy and nephrectomy. The receptor source for this set is a woman aged 50 to 65 with renal cell carcinoma.

The chain recombines TRBV2 with TRBJ2-5; D is perhaps TRBD2 (5 bases). There are 15 residues in the CDR3. Germline CDR1 and CDR2: SNHLY and FYNNEI. The CDR3 loop is CASEYAAVASETQYF. The CDR3 coding sequence is TGTGCTAGTGAATACGCAGCGGTGGCCTCGGAGACCCAGTACTTC.

This sequence joins TRBV9 and TRBJ2-7; maybe TRBD2 (5 bases). The germline V gene encodes CDR1 SGDLS and CDR2 YYNGEE. The CDR3 length is 15 residues. V gave up 0 bases and J gave up 0 bases, with 10 bases separating them. CDR3 sequence: CASSVAGLSSYEQYF. The CDR3 nucleotides are TGTGCCAGCAGCGTAGCAGGACTCAGCTCCTACGAGCAGTACTTC.

V gene TRBV29-1 combines with J gene TRBJ2-5; D call uncertain. The CDR3 has 10 amino acids. Germline CDR1 SQVTM, CDR2 ANQGSEA. Between the trimmed V and J ends, which lost 4 bases and 4 bases, there was a span of 4 bases. The CDR3 DNA is TGCAGCGTTGGAATAGAGACCCAGTACTTC. Its translation is CSVGIETQYF.

The chain recombines TRBV5-6 with TRBJ2-7; 11 bases are a match to TRBD2. Trimming took 1 base from V and 7 from J; bases not matched to a gene: 1. The CDR3 has 13 amino acids. From germline, CDR1 is SGHDT and CDR2 YYEEEE. The CDR3 DNA reads as TGTGCCAGCAGCTTGAGACTAGCGGGGGAGCAGTACTTC. Its protein product is CASSLRLAGEQYF.

In its sample, this clone was seen a few times. The genes are TRBV19 and TRBJ2-7; D gene ambiguous. Trimming stripped 3 bases from V and 4 bases from J, with 4 bases between. This CDR3 has 11 residues. Germline CDR1 is LNHDA and CDR2 is SQIVND (reference sequence). DNA of the CDR3: TGTGCCAGTAGTATGGGGTACGAGCAGTACTTC. Encoded protein: CASSMGYEQYF.

V is TRBV7-9 and J is TRBJ2-5; D gene ambiguous. The germline V and J ends were trimmed by 5 bases and 4 bases, with 8 bases remaining between them. Germline CDR1 reads SEHNR; CDR2 reads FQNEAQ (reference sequence). The CDR3 has 12 residues. For the CDR3, the DNA is TGTGCCAGCAGCCCGCGGCGAGAGACCCAGTACTTC. Its protein product is CASSPRRETQYF.

This chain links TRBV19 with TRBJ1-4, with a tentative D call TRBD1 (5 bases). The CDR3 extends over 13 amino acids. CDR1 is LNHDA and CDR2 is SQIVND in the germline V gene (reference sequence). The V gene lost 7 bases and the J gene lost 8 bases, with 14 bases spanning the gap. CDR3 sequence: CASKGRGIEKLFF. The CDR3 DNA sequence: TGTGCCAGTAAGGGACGAGGGATAGAAAAACTGTTTTTT.

CDR3 sequence reads: CASSTRDYGYTF. The CDR3 nucleotides read TGTGCCAGTAGTACTCGGGACTATGGCTACACCTTC. The V gene is TRBV19, the J gene TRBJ1-2, with unresolved D. There are 12 residues in the CDR3. Trimming removed 4 bases at V and 3 bases at J, with 6 bases between. Looked up from germline, CDR1 is LNHDA and CDR2 is SQIVND (reference sequence).

This sequence joins TRBV7-3 and TRBJ2-1, with D perhaps TRBD2 (5 bases). Germline CDR1 is SGHTA and CDR2 is FQGTGA. V was trimmed by 2 bases and J by 9 bases, leaving 8 bases between them. There are 12 residues in the CDR3. The DNA for the CDR3 is TGTGCCAGCAGCTTATACGGGGTTGAGCAGTTCTTC. This codes for CASSLYGVEQFF. Supplemented by reference TRBV7-3 and TRBJ2-1, the full variable domain reads GAGVSQTPSNKVTEKGKYVELRCDPISGHTALYWYRQSLGQGPEFLIYFQGTGAADDSGLPNDRFFAVRPEGSVSTLKIQRTERGDSAVYLCASSLYGVEQFFGPGTRLTVL.

The chain employs TRBV7-2 and TRBJ2-4; D may be TRBD1 (6 bases). The CDR3 totals 15 residues. CDR1 SGHTA and CDR2 FQGNSA come from the germline V gene. Trimming left V 5 bases short and J 2 bases short, with 13 bases between. As DNA, the CDR3 is TGTGCCAGCAGCCAGACGGACAGTCCCAAAAACATTCAGTACTTC. Residues: CASSQTDSPKNIQYF.

The V and J genes are TRBV18 and TRBJ1-1; D remains unclear. Germline V CDR1 and CDR2: KGHSH, LQKENI. The CDR3 has 14 residues. The ends were cut back, 3 bases at V and 1 base at J, with 9 bases in the middle. The CDR3 DNA is TGTGCCAGCTCACCTAGACACGCGAACACTGAAGCTTTCTTT. It specifies CASSPRHANTEAFF.

This clone was counted once. The rearrangement joins TRBV29-1 to TRBJ2-5; 8 nucleotides align to TRBD2. Germline V gives CDR1 SQVTM, CDR2 ANQGSEA. Trimming cost V 4 bases and J 5 bases; bases outside gene matches: 6. The CDR3 runs 13 residues. CDR3 sequence (DNA): TGCAGCGTTGCAACGGGGGGGCGTGAGACCCAGTACTTC. It specifies CSVATGGRETQYF.